These 18 T cell receptor beta chains were all obtained from the same sample, sequenced in a study of radiation and T cells in renal cell carcinoma. Clones were read by immunoSEQ multiplex PCR, and TCRdb kept only the in-frame ones, dropping some. Of about 50,000 clones detected, approximately 83% appear once; the ten largest clones hold 30% to 35%. As to time point: baseline pretreatment blood. As to treatment: 15 Gy SBRT to primary tumor, nephrectomy 4 weeks later. The specimen comprised blood, sampled from a patient whose treatment included radiotherapy and nephrectomy. These receptors originate from a woman aged 65 to 85 with renal cell carcinoma.

The chain is built from TRBV30 and TRBJ1-4, with TRBD1 as a possible D gene (6 bases). The CDR3 consists of 14 residues. Germline V CDR1 and CDR2: GTSNPN, SVGIG (reference sequence). V lost 5 bases and J 8 bases, leaving 18 bases between the germline ends. The CDR3 DNA follows: TGTGCCTGGGGGGGGAGGGACATCCTGGAAAAACTGTTTTTT. This encodes CAWGGRDILEKLFF.

The rearrangement links TRBV5-1 to TRBJ2-3; 8 nucleotides match TRBD2. This CDR3 contains 14 residues. CDR1 SGHRS and CDR2 YFSETQ come from the germline V gene. Trimming took 2 bases from V and 3 from J; bases not matched to a gene: 2. CDR3 sequence (DNA): TGCGCCAGCAGCTTAGCGGGGGTAACAGATACGCAGTATTTT. Encoded protein: CASSLAGVTDTQYF.

The V gene is TRBV29-1, the J gene TRBJ2-2; 9 bases map to TRBD1. Trimming at V came to 3 bases and at J to 5 bases, leaving 4 bases not matched to a gene. The germline gives CDR1 SQVTM, CDR2 ANQGSEA. This CDR3 has 14 amino acids. Written as DNA, the CDR3 is TGCAGCGTTGATAACAGGGGGCAAACCGGGGAGCTGTTTTTT. Encoded protein: CSVDNRGQTGELFF.

The V gene is TRBV5-1, the J gene TRBJ2-1; tentatively, D is TRBD1 or TRBD2 (5 bases each). Trimming cost V 1 base and J 9 bases, with 8 bases left between them. In germline, CDR1 is SGHRS, CDR2 YFSETQ. There are 12 residues in the CDR3. In DNA form, the CDR3 reads TGCGCCAGCAGCTTGAGTGGGGGTGAGCAGTTCTTC. Residues: CASSLSGGEQFF.

This chain uses TRBV11-3 with TRBJ2-1; D gene uncertain. This CDR3 region has 14 residues. Trimming stripped 5 bases from V and 7 bases from J, with 15 bases between. Looked up from germline, CDR1 is SGHNT and CDR2 is YENEEA. CDR3 DNA sequence: TGTGCCAGCAGCCCCCCTAGTAGTATAAATGAGCAGTTCTTC. It specifies CASSPPSSINEQFF.

The rearrangement joins TRBV27 to TRBJ1-5, with 9 bases aligning to TRBD1. CDR3 size: 16 residues. The V segment lost 3 bases and the J segment 7 bases; nucleotides outside the gene matches: 10. Germline V gene data show CDR1 as MNHEY and CDR2 as SMNVEV (reference sequence). CDR3 amino acids: CASSLSGTGLGQPQHF. In DNA form, the CDR3 reads TGTGCCAGCAGTTTGTCCGGGACAGGGTTAGGACAGCCCCAGCATTTT.

This clone came up once. V gene TRBV27 combines with J gene TRBJ1-6, with a weak D call TRBD1 (6 bases). This CDR3 is built from 16 residues. V lost 0 bases and J 9 bases, leaving 15 bases between the germline ends. Per germline, CDR1 MNHEY and CDR2 SMNVEV (reference sequence). The CDR3 loop is CASSLSPRSRGSPLHF. CDR3 coding DNA: TGTGCCAGCAGTTTATCGCCTCGGAGCAGGGGTTCACCCCTCCACTTT.

This clone was observed a single time. The rearrangement uses TRBV2 and TRBJ2-5, with 7 bases that match TRBD1. V lost 5 bases, J lost 1 base, and 4 bases stayed unmatched. CDR3 length: 14 amino acids. Germline lookup yields CDR1 SNHLY and CDR2 FYNNEI. This CDR3 reads CASSYRGFQETQYF. The CDR3 DNA reads TGTGCCAGCAGTTACAGGGGATTCCAAGAGACCCAGTACTTC.

This clone was found a few times. The CDR3 region is CASRTLHGGYTF. The CDR3 DNA follows: TGTGCCAGCAGAACTTTACATGGTGGCTACACCTTC. The chain carries TRBV7-9 and TRBJ1-2; D is undetermined. CDR3 length: 12 amino acids. The ends were cut back, 6 bases at V and 7 bases at J, with 12 bases in the middle. Per the germline V gene, CDR1 is SEHNR and CDR2 is FQNEAQ (reference sequence).

The CDR3 spells CASSAQGRGLYSNQPQHF. The CDR3 DNA reads as TGCGCCAGCAGCGCACAGGGGCGCGGACTTTATAGCAATCAGCCCCAGCATTTT. J is TRBJ1-5 and V is TRBV5-1, with TRBD1 matching over 7 bases. The length of the CDR3 is 18 residues. V lost 4 bases and J lost 0; bases outside the gene matches: 13. Germline values: CDR1 SGHRS, CDR2 YFSETQ.

CDR3 DNA sequence: TGTGCCAGCAGCTTGCTCGGACAGGGAGAAGGTGATACGCAGTATTTT. Residues: CASSLLGQGEGDTQYF. The rearrangement links TRBV5-4 to TRBJ2-3, with TRBD1 matching over 8 bases. Trimming removed 1 base from V and 6 bases from J; junction bases left unmatched: 10. Germline CDR1 SGHNT, CDR2 YYREEE (reference sequence). The CDR3 spans 16 residues.

In nucleotides, the CDR3 is TGTGCCAGTAGTGTCGGACAGGGGGTAAATACGCAGTATTTT. Translating it yields CASSVGQGVNTQYF. The genes are TRBV19 and TRBJ2-3, with TRBD1 identical over 10 bases. Germline V CDR1 and CDR2: LNHDA, SQIVND (reference sequence). The CDR3 totals 14 residues. The ends lost 5 bases at V and 7 bases at J; junction bases unmatched: 6.

The V and J genes are TRBV9 and TRBJ2-1; 11 nucleotides match TRBD2. CDR1 SGDLS and CDR2 YYNGEE come from the germline V gene. The CDR3 extends over 15 amino acids. Trimming at V came to 2 bases and at J to 6 bases, leaving 4 bases not matched to a gene. CDR3 protein: CASSVLAGGGNEQFF. The CDR3 coding sequence is TGTGCCAGCAGCGTCCTAGCGGGAGGCGGCAATGAGCAGTTCTTC.

V is TRBV5-1 and J is TRBJ2-5; D may be TRBD1 or TRBD2 (5 bases each). Per germline, CDR1 SGHRS and CDR2 YFSETQ. The CDR3 runs to 16 residues. V shed 0 bases and J shed 1 base, with 13 bases lying between them. The CDR3 region is CASSLVPLGTQETQYF. CDR3 coding DNA: TGCGCCAGCAGCTTGGTCCCTCTCGGGACCCAAGAGACCCAGTACTTC.

The chain has TRBV19 and TRBJ1-5; TRBD1 matches at 10 bases. Per germline, CDR1 LNHDA and CDR2 SQIVND (reference sequence). This CDR3 contains 15 residues. V lost 2 bases to trimming and J lost 5 bases; unmatched junction nucleotides: 3. CDR3 sequence reads: CASSITGTGDQPQHF. CDR3 sequence (DNA): TGTGCCAGTAGTATAACCGGGACAGGGGATCAGCCCCAGCATTTT.

The rearrangement uses TRBV6-1 and TRBJ1-5; D remains ambiguous. The V gene's germline CDR1 is MNHNS and CDR2 SASEGT. V was trimmed by 1 base and J by 2 bases, leaving 15 bases between them. The CDR3 is 17 amino acids. The CDR3 reads CASSEVLNRAGNQPQHF. The CDR3 coding sequence is TGTGCCAGCAGTGAAGTTCTAAACCGAGCGGGCAATCAGCCCCAGCATTTT.

The chain employs TRBV6-5 and TRBJ2-1; a weak D match, TRBD2 (5 bases). From germline, CDR1 is MNHEY and CDR2 SVGAGI. CDR3 length: 14 amino acids. Trimming took 2 bases from V and 12 from J, leaving 17 bases between them. CDR3 DNA: TGTGCCAGCAGTTACCGGGGTCCACTTTCGGGGCAGTTCTTC. This translates into CASSYRGPLSGQFF.

This clone has a single count. The gene calls are TRBV30 and TRBJ2-7; no clear D. Per germline, CDR1 GTSNPN and CDR2 SVGIG (reference sequence). V lost 8 bases and J 4 bases, leaving 15 bases between the germline ends. This CDR3 has 12 amino acids. The CDR3 is CAASASGYEQYF. Here the CDR3 DNA reads TGTGCCGCCAGTGCTTCTGGGTACGAGCAGTACTTC.